The TCR beta chain under discussion was sequenced for a study of chemoradiotherapy in HPV16-positive cancers (dated by TCRdb to between 2021 and 2022). For context, the study as a whole: Functional T-cell assays on cells from two HPV16-positive patients defined candidate HPV-specific T-cell clones and common TCR motifs. Whether T-cell immunity against the HPV oncoproteins E6 and E7 changes during chemoradiotherapy and whether survival is affected by this immunity were examined in the study. The candidate HPV-specific TCRs and motifs were subsequently tracked in TCR repertoires obtained from 86 patients with HPV-related cancers. General findings and caveats noted by the study authors: The survival association was reported for HPV16-positive patients, and the functional definition of HPV-specific T cells was derived from only a couple of HPV16-positive patients. In HPV16-positive patients, expansion of HPV-responsive T cells during chemoradiotherapy was found to be associated with improved recurrence-free survival. Expansion of candidate HPV-specific clones and E7-related TCR motifs was observed in the tumor microenvironment during treatment, whereas no such expansion was observed for non-HPV-specific T cells.

Libraries were prepared through the immunoSEQ multiplex PCR assay. Imported from immuneACCESS, the table was reduced by TCRdb to in-frame sequences with V and J called. These copies leave out some clones; in studies compared against another copy, an unresolved V gene accounts for under half, and the cause of the remainder is not known. The sample table holds around 8,100 clones, of which about 83% were seen once. The ten largest clones take up 11% to 15% of the sample. Because repertoires were sampled repeatedly during chemoradiotherapy, clonal expansion in the tumor microenvironment could be followed. About this clone: The antigen this receptor binds is unknown. Base qualities are not recorded, but no much larger clone differs from it by a single base.

The TCR originated in a human donor with HPV-associated anogenital cancer. The sequenced sample was blood, obtained from a patient who underwent chemoradiotherapy.

Here the CDR3 is given as CAWWTRPHGYTF. The DNA sequence is as follows: TGTGCCTGGTGGACACGGCCCCATGGCTACACCTTC. The V gene is TRBV30 and the J gene is TRBJ1-2; the D region possibly corresponds to TRBD1 (5 bases align). The germline V gene (reference sequence) gives CDR1 as GTSNPN and CDR2 as SVGIG. The CDR3 runs 12 amino acids, cysteine and phenylalanine included. This entry keeps only the CDR3 DNA: 36 bases, framed from base 1. The trim is 5 bases for V and 6 bases for J, with a gap of 13 bases between the germline ends.